The 10 T cell receptor beta chains below come from one sample, sequenced in a study of Ad26.COV2.S vaccination and SARS-CoV-2 variants. The method was immunoSEQ multiplex PCR; TCRdb's version includes in-frame clones alone and lacks a portion of them. The table records roughly 320,000 clones, 86% of them present only once. Specified treatment: around 19 received Ad26.COV2.S at low or high dose, single or two shots; several received placebo; per-sample allocation not given. Sampling happened 63 days after the first vaccine or placebo injection. Material: peripheral blood, obtained in a trial of Ad26.COV2.S vaccine versus placebo. The receptor set was obtained from a person aged 18-65 years who received the Ad26.COV2.S COVID-19 vaccine or a placebo.

This rearrangement joins TRBV19 to TRBJ1-6; D uncertain. Germline V gives CDR1 LNHDA, CDR2 SQIVND (reference sequence). This CDR3 is 14 amino acids long. Trimming left V 0 bases short and J 10 bases short, with 10 bases between. The CDR3 sequence: CASSIDPPHSPLHF. CDR3 coding DNA: TGTGCCAGTAGTATAGATCCGCCACACTCACCCCTCCACTTT.

The V and J genes are TRBV6-4 and TRBJ1-2, with D maybe TRBD1 (5 bases). Germline V gene data show CDR1 as MRHNA and CDR2 as SNTAGT. CDR3 length: 14 amino acids. The germline V and J ends were trimmed by 3 bases and 8 bases, with 16 bases remaining between them. DNA of the CDR3: TGTGCCAGCAGTGAAGGCACCCGGGGGTCGGGCTACACCTTC. It codes for CASSEGTRGSGYTF.

This CDR3 is CASSPRKVRETQYF. The CDR3 DNA reads TGTGCCAGCAGCCCACGTAAAGTGCGAGAGACCCAGTACTTC. The V and J genes are TRBV7-3 and TRBJ2-5; the D is unclear. Trimming took 5 bases from V and 4 from J, leaving 14 bases between them. CDR3 length equals 14 residues. Germline CDR1 reads SGHTA; CDR2 reads FQGTGA.

The rearrangement joins TRBV7-9 to TRBJ2-2; D is possibly TRBD2 (6 bases). V was shortened by 2 bases and J by 0 bases, with 10 bases between the two germline ends. CDR3 length equals 16 residues. CDR1 SEHNR and CDR2 FQNEAQ come from the germline V gene (reference sequence). DNA of the CDR3: TGTGCCAGCAGCTTACCGCGGGAAACGAACACCGGGGAGCTGTTTTTT. It translates to CASSLPRETNTGELFF. Full variable domain (missing parts from reference TRBV7-9 and TRBJ2-2): DTGVSQNPRHKITKRGQNVTFRCDPISEHNRLYWYRQTLGQGPEFLTYFQNEAQLEKSRLLSDRFSAERPKGSFSTLEIQRTEQGDSAMYLCASSLPRETNTGELFFGEGSRLTVL.

This clone occurred a few times. The chain uses TRBV7-8 and TRBJ2-7; the D is unclear. The CDR3 is 13 amino acids. CDR1 and CDR2 (germline): SGHVS, FQNEAQ. V dropped 10 bases and J dropped 1 base, with 14 bases sitting between them. The CDR3 loop is CATSKGISYEQYF. DNA for the CDR3: TGTGCCACCTCGAAGGGAATATCCTACGAGCAGTACTTC. Supplemented by reference TRBV7-8 and TRBJ2-7, the full variable domain reads GAGVSQSPRYKVAKRGQDVALRCDPISGHVSLFWYQQALGQGPEFLTYFQNEAQLDKSGLPSDRFFAERPEGSVSTLKIQRTQQEDSAVYLCATSKGISYEQYFGPGTRLTVT.

The genes are TRBV9 and TRBJ1-4; TRBD1 is a possible D gene (6 bases). V was shortened by 2 bases and J by 7 bases, with 15 bases between the two germline ends. This CDR3 has 15 residues. Germline CDR1 reads SGDLS; CDR2 reads YYNGEE. The CDR3 DNA sequence: TGTGCCAGCAGCGTGGGGAACAGGGTCGGTGAAAAACTGTTTTTT. This translates into CASSVGNRVGEKLFF.

V and J are TRBV24-1 and TRBJ2-5; no firm D call. V gave up 5 bases and J gave up 2 bases, with 8 bases separating them. This CDR3 comprises 13 residues. Germline lookup yields CDR1 KGHDR and CDR2 SFDVKD. The DNA for the CDR3 is TGTGCCACCAGTGGGAAACTACAAGAGACCCAGTACTTC. This encodes CATSGKLQETQYF.

V and J are TRBV7-2 and TRBJ2-7; possibly TRBD1 or TRBD2 for D (6 bases each). V was shortened by 0 bases and J by 0 bases, with 12 bases between the two germline ends. CDR1 and CDR2 (germline): SGHTA, FQGNSA. CDR3 length equals 16 residues. The CDR3 sequence is CASSLASSGASYEQYF. The CDR3 DNA reads as TGTGCCAGCAGCTTAGCGTCTTCGGGGGCCTCCTACGAGCAGTACTTC.

The V gene is TRBV7-9, the J gene TRBJ2-1; 8 bases map to TRBD2. Unmatched junction bases numbered 4, after V lost 2 bases and J lost 10 bases. This CDR3 has 13 residues. The germline CDR1 and CDR2 sequences are SEHNR and FQNEAQ (reference sequence). In DNA form, the CDR3 reads TGTGCCAGCAGCTTAACGGCTAGCGGGGAGCAGTTCTTC. It encodes CASSLTASGEQFF.

CDR3 in DNA: TGTGCCTGGAGTGTAAACCGGGGCGCGGCGACCCAGTACTTC. This codes for CAWSVNRGAATQYF. The V call is TRBV30, the J call TRBJ2-5; possibly TRBD1 or TRBD2 for D (5 bases each). The CDR3 consists of 14 residues. In germline, CDR1 is GTSNPN, CDR2 SVGIG (reference sequence). V shed 0 bases and J shed 7 bases, with 15 bases lying between them.